This T cell receptor (beta chain) came from a study of blood T cell repertoires in COVID-19. Germline trimming cut 3 bases from V and 7 bases from J; bases unmatched to any gene: 4. Germline assignment: CDR1 SGHRS and CDR2 YFSETQ. The CDR3 is 15 amino acids. Only in-frame clones appear in the TCRdb table, and some are missing; sequencing was by immunoSEQ multiplex PCR. This table has some 220,000 clones, 65% to 85% appearing once. The receptor was isolated from a human donor in a cohort sampled during active COVID-19. The specimen was peripheral blood. The V and J genes are TRBV5-1 and TRBJ1-6, with 10 nucleotides matching TRBD1. This CDR3 is CASSSGGQGNSPLHF. In DNA form, the CDR3 reads TGCGCCAGCAGCTCCGGGGGACAGGGGAATTCACCCCTCCACTTT.